This TCR beta chain was captured by sequencing in a study of blood T cell repertoires in COVID-19. Study context: Some COVID-19 samples were acute and others convalescent; all came from the United States, Italy and Spain.

Patients in Seattle were enrolled during active infection, then followed longitudinally. This clone appeared a few times. Repertoires were generated with immunoSEQ multiplex PCR, while TCRdb's copy carries only in-frame clones and drops some. The table includes 200,000 to 250,000 clones, about 86% detected once. This CDR3 spans 19 amino acids. Germline V lookup: CDR1 SGHDN, CDR2 FVKESK. Trimming removed 1 base from V and 2 bases from J, with 18 bases in between. The chain joins TRBV14 to TRBJ1-6; D is perhaps TRBD1 (6 bases). This sequence was found in a woman aged 50 to 60 with COVID-19, enrolled during active disease. Specimen: peripheral blood. In DNA form, the CDR3 reads TGTGCCAGCAGCCAAGGGAGTAGGGGGAGCCTTACCTATAATTCACCCCTCCACTTT. This gives the protein CASSQGSRGSLTYNSPLHF. Looking up the rest from reference TRBV14 and TRBJ1-6 gives the full variable domain: EAGVTQFPSHSVIEKGQTVTLRCDPISGHDNLYWYRRVMGKEIKFLLHFVKESKQDESGMPNNRFLAERTGGTYSTLKVQPAELEDSGVYFCASSQGSRGSLTYNSPLHFGNGTRLTVT.